These 21 T cell receptor beta chains were all obtained from the same sample, sequenced in a study of cytomegalovirus exposure and HLA in healthy donors. A multiplex PCR was run with 60 Vbeta primers and 13 Jbeta primers. Generated by immunoSEQ multiplex PCR, the TCRdb table keeps only in-frame clones and is missing some. Of 15,000 to 20,000 clones listed, approximately 70% are singletons. Sequencing input: PBMCs. The receptors derive from a man aged 18 to 35 in good health and CMV-seronegative.

This chain links TRBV7-2 with TRBJ1-4, with TRBD1 matching 12 bases. Germline V gives CDR1 SGHTA, CDR2 FQGNSA. This CDR3 spans 15 amino acids. Germline trimming cut 5 bases from V and 8 bases from J; bases unmatched to any gene: 6. The CDR3 sequence is CASSGTGGRVEKLFF. CDR3 DNA sequence: TGTGCCAGCAGCGGGACAGGGGGCCGGGTGGAAAAACTGTTTTTT.

This clone came up once. CDR3: CAWSVQPDTEAFF. The CDR3 DNA is TGTGCCTGGAGTGTTCAACCAGATACTGAAGCTTTCTTT. This chain links TRBV30 with TRBJ1-1; unclear D gene. This CDR3 has 13 amino acids. From germline, CDR1 is GTSNPN and CDR2 SVGIG (reference sequence). V was clipped by 0 bases and J by 5 bases, with 10 bases between them.

V usage is TRBV9 and J usage is TRBJ2-1, with 9 positions matching TRBD2. The CDR3 runs 16 residues. Germline loops: CDR1 SGDLS, CDR2 YYNGEE. J gave up 0 bases and V 4 bases, and 5 bases lay outside the gene matches. The CDR3 DNA sequence: TGTGCCAGCAGCCTTAGACTAGCGGCCTCCTACAATGAGCAGTTCTTC. Amino acids: CASSLRLAASYNEQFF.

This sequence joins TRBV30 and TRBJ1-5; D perhaps matches TRBD1 (6 bases). The CDR3 length is 16 residues. Germline V gene data show CDR1 as GTSNPN and CDR2 as SVGIG (reference sequence). The V gene lost 0 bases and the J gene lost 2 bases, with 14 bases spanning the gap. The CDR3, as DNA: TGTGCCTGGAGTGTACGGAGAGGGGGTGGCAATCAGCCCCAGCATTTT. Its translation is CAWSVRRGGGNQPQHF.

The CDR3 DNA sequence: TGTGCCTGGAGTGTTGGCCAAGAGGTATATGGCTACACCTTC. As protein: CAWSVGQEVYGYTF. The V call is TRBV30, the J call TRBJ1-2; unclear D gene. The CDR3 runs to 14 residues. Trimming took 0 bases from V and 5 from J, leaving 13 bases between them. Per germline, CDR1 GTSNPN and CDR2 SVGIG (reference sequence).

The chain is built from TRBV7-8 and TRBJ2-3; 9 positions agree with TRBD1. The length of the CDR3 is 15 residues. Trimming removed 3 bases from V and 4 bases from J; junction bases left unmatched: 5. Germline V lookup: CDR1 SGHVS, CDR2 FQNEAQ. This CDR3 reads CASSLDRGTSDTQYF. The CDR3 coding sequence is TGTGCCAGCAGCTTGGACAGGGGAACGTCAGATACGCAGTATTTT. Supplemented by reference TRBV7-8 and TRBJ2-3, the full variable domain reads GAGVSQSPRYKVAKRGQDVALRCDPISGHVSLFWYQQALGQGPEFLTYFQNEAQLDKSGLPSDRFFAERPEGSVSTLKIQRTQQEDSAVYLCASSLDRGTSDTQYFGPGTRLTVL.

The chain carries TRBV6-1 and TRBJ1-2, with 9 nucleotides matching TRBD1. V lost 4 bases and J lost 8; bases outside the gene matches: 8. Germline V CDR1 and CDR2: MNHNS, SASEGT. This CDR3 is 14 amino acids long. CDR3 nucleotide sequence: TGTGCCAGCAGTGGAGGGGACAGGGTAAAAGGCTACACCTTC. It encodes CASSGGDRVKGYTF.

V usage is TRBV5-1 and J usage is TRBJ2-1; possible D gene TRBD2, 7 bases. CDR3 length: 13 residues. Looked up from germline, CDR1 is SGHRS and CDR2 is YFSETQ. Trimming left V 4 bases short and J 8 bases short, with 13 bases between. This CDR3 reads CASSARGADEQFF. Here the CDR3 DNA reads TGCGCCAGCAGCGCACGGGGGGCTGATGAGCAGTTCTTC.

V is TRBV6-5 and J is TRBJ2-7; possibly TRBD1 for D (5 bases). The CDR3 spans 15 residues. Germline V gene lookup returns CDR1 MNHEY and CDR2 SVGAGI. The ends were cut back, 0 bases at V and 5 bases at J, with 14 bases in the middle. The CDR3 DNA reads as TGTGCCAGCAGTTACTCGGTAGGGGTGAACAACGAGCAGTACTTC. This translates into CASSYSVGVNNEQYF.

The V gene is TRBV29-1, the J gene TRBJ2-3; 7 nucleotides align to TRBD1. V shed 6 bases, J shed 3 bases, and the junction held 0 bases outside the gene matches. The V gene's germline CDR1 is SQVTM and CDR2 ANQGSEA. There are 11 residues in the CDR3. In nucleotides, the CDR3 is TGCAGCGTGGACAGGACAGATACGCAGTATTTT. Translated, it gives CSVDRTDTQYF.

CDR3 nucleotide sequence: TGTGCCTGGCAGGGGAGCACTGAAGCTTTCTTT. Protein sequence: CAWQGSTEAFF. The V gene is TRBV30, the J gene TRBJ1-1; possible D gene TRBD1, 6 bases. The CDR3 loop spans 11 amino acids. Trimming left V 5 bases short and J 4 bases short, with 8 bases between. Per germline, CDR1 GTSNPN and CDR2 SVGIG (reference sequence).

This clone was detected once. V gene TRBV30 combines with J gene TRBJ2-1; 12 nucleotides match TRBD2. This CDR3 contains 18 residues. The junction had 10 bases not matched to a gene; V was cut back by 1 base and J by 3 bases. Germline assignment: CDR1 GTSNPN and CDR2 SVGIG (reference sequence). The CDR3 is CAWSGITLAGGLYNEQFF. The CDR3 DNA is TGTGCCTGGAGTGGGATCACACTAGCGGGGGGCCTCTACAATGAGCAGTTCTTC.

The rearrangement links TRBV13 to TRBJ2-7; no reliable D call. V was shortened by 4 bases and J by 5 bases, with 6 bases between the two germline ends. The CDR3 is 11 residues long. Germline CDR1 is PRHDT and CDR2 is FYEKMQ (reference sequence). CDR3 sequence (DNA): TGTGCCAGCAGCTCTTACAACGAGCAGTACTTC. Translating it yields CASSSYNEQYF.

The chain uses TRBV5-6 and TRBJ1-2; no reliable D call. V was cut by 0 bases and J by 14 bases, with 23 bases left in between. The length of the CDR3 is 15 residues. The V gene's germline CDR1 is SGHDT and CDR2 YYEEEE. The CDR3 DNA reads as TGTGCCAGCAGCTTGGTCGACTTCAAAACCCCCTATGGTACCTTC. It specifies CASSLVDFKTPYGTF.

This sequence joins TRBV9 and TRBJ2-6; D not resolved. V was cut by 5 bases and J by 0 bases, with 3 bases left in between. Germline-derived CDR1 and CDR2 are SGDLS and YYNGEE. The CDR3 is 13 residues long. The CDR3 spells CASRASGANVLTF. In DNA, the CDR3 is TGTGCCAGCAGAGCCTCTGGGGCCAACGTCCTGACTTTC. The complete variable domain, with remaining parts taken from reference TRBV9 and TRBJ2-6, reads DSGVTQTPKHLITATGQRVTLRCSPRSGDLSVYWYQQSLDQGLQFLIQYYNGEERAKGNILERFSAQQFPDLHSELNLSSLELGDSALYFCASRASGANVLTFGAGSRLTVL.

This clone was observed a few times. J is TRBJ2-7 and V is TRBV30; weak D call: TRBD2 (7 bases). This CDR3 is built from 14 residues. V lost 4 bases, J lost 1 base, and 14 bases lay in between. Per the germline V gene, CDR1 is GTSNPN and CDR2 is SVGIG (reference sequence). This CDR3 is CAWKRGGVSYEQYF. CDR3 nucleotide sequence: TGTGCCTGGAAGAGAGGGGGGGTATCCTACGAGCAGTACTTC.

The chain has TRBV2 and TRBJ1-2; unclear D gene. V was trimmed by 4 bases and J by 0 bases, leaving 12 bases between them. The CDR3 length is 15 residues. Germline CDR1 and CDR2: SNHLY and FYNNEI. CDR3 amino acids: CASSGELTANYGYTF. As DNA, the CDR3 is TGTGCCAGCAGTGGTGAGCTTACAGCTAACTATGGCTACACCTTC.

The chain uses TRBV4-3 and TRBJ2-1; 9 bases are shared with TRBD2. The ends lost 6 bases at V and 7 bases at J; junction bases unmatched: 13. Germline V CDR1 and CDR2: LGHNA, YSLEER. This CDR3 is 16 amino acids long. The CDR3 loop reads CASSTWGGGAENEQFF. CDR3 nucleotide sequence: TGCGCCAGCAGTACTTGGGGCGGGGGGGCCGAAAATGAGCAGTTCTTC.

The chain employs TRBV6-1 and TRBJ1-5; D not resolved. The germline V and J ends were trimmed by 7 bases and 5 bases, with 9 bases remaining between them. The CDR3 has 12 amino acids. The germline CDR1 and CDR2 sequences are MNHNS and SASEGT. CDR3 in amino acids: CASNFPDQPQHF. The CDR3 coding sequence is TGTGCCAGCAACTTCCCGGATCAGCCCCAGCATTTT.

The chain joins TRBV29-1 to TRBJ1-2; D gene ambiguous. Germline lookup yields CDR1 SQVTM and CDR2 ANQGSEA. V was cut by 5 bases and J by 6 bases, with 4 bases left in between. The CDR3 has 9 residues. This CDR3 reads CSVSDGYTF. The CDR3 region has the DNA TGCAGCGTTTCCGATGGCTACACCTTC.

This rearrangement joins TRBV5-6 to TRBJ2-5, with TRBD2 matching over 13 bases. The CDR3 extends over 16 amino acids. CDR1 is SGHDT and CDR2 is YYEEEE in the germline V gene. V lost 0 bases to trimming and J lost 4 bases; unmatched junction nucleotides: 3. Here the CDR3 DNA reads TGTGCCAGCAGCTTGGGACTAGCGGGAGGTATAGAGACCCAGTACTTC. As protein: CASSLGLAGGIETQYF.